The source of this T cell receptor beta chain is a study of blood T cell repertoires in COVID-19. On this clone itself: This specimen includes other DNA sequences encoding the same CDR3.

The table came from immunoSEQ multiplex PCR; TCRdb's copy has only in-frame clones and leaves some out. Here the sample spans 110,000 to 150,000 clones, around 90% being singletons. V lost 5 bases to trimming and J lost 0 bases; unmatched junction nucleotides: 4. The CDR3 runs to 15 residues. CDR1 and CDR2 (germline): SNHLY, FYNNEI. This chain joins TRBV2 and TRBJ2-3; TRBD2 aligns across 8 bases. The sequence was obtained from a man aged 70 or older with acute or convalescent COVID-19. The sequenced material came from peripheral blood. CDR3 DNA: TGTGCCAGCAGTCAACTAGCGGTTAGCACAGATACGCAGTATTTT. It translates to CASSQLAVSTDTQYF.